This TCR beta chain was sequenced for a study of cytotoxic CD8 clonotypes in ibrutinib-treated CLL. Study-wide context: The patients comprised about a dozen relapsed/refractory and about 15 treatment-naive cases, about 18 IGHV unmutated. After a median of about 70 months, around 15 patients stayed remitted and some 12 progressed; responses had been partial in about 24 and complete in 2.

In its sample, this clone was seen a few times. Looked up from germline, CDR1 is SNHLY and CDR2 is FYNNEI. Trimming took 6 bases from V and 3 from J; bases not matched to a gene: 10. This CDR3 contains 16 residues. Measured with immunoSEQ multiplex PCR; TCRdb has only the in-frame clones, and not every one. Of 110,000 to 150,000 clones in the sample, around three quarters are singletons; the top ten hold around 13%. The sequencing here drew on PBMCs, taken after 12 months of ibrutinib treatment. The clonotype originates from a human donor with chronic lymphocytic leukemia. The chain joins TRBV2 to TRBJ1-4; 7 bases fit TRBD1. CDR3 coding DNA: TGTGCCAGCAGGATAGGGGGCTATAGGTCTAATGAAAAACTGTTTTTT. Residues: CASRIGGYRSNEKLFF.